This TCR beta chain was observed in a study of OX40 agonist ivuxolimab in advanced cancers. Clones were sequenced by immunoSEQ multiplex PCR, and TCRdb holds only the in-frame ones, with some missing. The sample shows fewer than 100,000 clones, 93% of them seen only once. There are 15 residues in the CDR3. CDR1 is SGHTA and CDR2 is FQGNSA in the germline V gene. Trimming removed 3 bases at V and 0 bases at J, with 11 bases between. This clonotype originated in an adult with an advanced solid tumor such as melanoma, head and neck, liver or kidney cancer. V usage is TRBV7-2 and J usage is TRBJ1-2; D is ambiguous. Source: CD4+ or CD8+ T cells sorted from blood, taken in a trial of the OX40 agonist ivuxolimab. The CDR3 nucleotides are TGTGCCAGCAGCTTCTCTAGGGCGACTAACTATGGCTACACCTTC. Translation gives CASSFSRATNYGYTF.